The 5 T cell receptor beta chains given below trace back to one sample, sequenced in a study of blood T cells in healthy people across ages. A second PCR, run for about 7 to 11 cycles, used a sample-barcoded 5' primer plus a J-beta primer mix. Via MiXCR, TCRdb re-called the 5' RACE reads, giving one row per CDR3 protein. This sample has around 1,000,000 distinct CDR3 sequences, with 35% to 40% found just once. Material: blood. All receptors come from a man aged 18 to 30 in good health.

This clonotype was seen more than once but under ten times. The junction departs from the called germline gene at one end, perhaps through a read error. The chain combines TRBV2 with TRBJ2-5, with TRBD1 matching 9 bases. The end of the DNA is better explained by TRBJ2-7, so the J call may be wrong. Germline lookup yields CDR1 SNHLY and CDR2 FYNNEI. This CDR3 has 17 residues. CDR3 residues: CASGEALYGTGKGEQYF. For the CDR3, the DNA is TGTGCCAGCGGTGAAGCGCTTTACGGGACAGGGAAGGGCGAGCAGTACTTC.

The V gene is TRBV30, the J gene TRBJ1-5; D remains unclear. Germline V gene lookup returns CDR1 GTSNPN and CDR2 SVGIG (reference sequence). This CDR3 has 14 amino acids. The V and J ends lost 1 base and 1 base respectively, with 8 bases between them. The CDR3 DNA is TGTGCCTGGAGTGGTACACTGAGCAATCAGCCCCAGCATTTT. Residues: CAWSGTLSNQPQHF. Full variable domain (remainder filled in from reference TRBV30 and TRBJ1-5): SQTIHQWPATLVQPVGSPLSLECTVEGTSNPNLYWYRQAAGRGLQLLFYSVGIGQISSEVPQNLSASRPQDRQFILSSKKLLLSDSGFYLCAWSGTLSNQPQHFGDGTRLSIL.

This clonotype was seen a handful of times. The chain uses TRBV12-3 or TRBV12-4 and TRBJ2-7; 9 positions match TRBD1. This CDR3 spans 14 amino acids. The ends lost 6 bases at V and 4 bases at J; junction bases unmatched: 7. The CDR3 nucleotides read TGTGCCAGCAGGTGGACAGGGGAGGGATACGAGCAGTACTTC. Translating gives CASRWTGEGYEQYF.

The chain combines TRBV20-1 with TRBJ2-5; perhaps TRBD2 as D (7 bases). The CDR3 is 15 residues long. Germline-derived CDR1 and CDR2 are DFQATT and SNEGSKA (reference sequence). V lost 0 bases and J lost 5, with 16 bases in between. Here the CDR3 reads CSARDDGGADETQYF. The CDR3 DNA reads as TGCAGTGCTAGAGATGATGGGGGGGCAGACGAGACCCAGTACTTC.

V usage is TRBV20-1 and J usage is TRBJ2-5; possibly TRBD1 or TRBD2 for D (5 bases each). Trimming removed 6 bases at V and 5 bases at J, with 13 bases between. From germline, CDR1 is DFQATT and CDR2 SNEGSKA (reference sequence). The CDR3 covers 12 residues. The CDR3, as DNA: TGCAGTGCCCACGAGGGGTGGGAGACCCAGTACTTC. It encodes CSAHEGWETQYF.